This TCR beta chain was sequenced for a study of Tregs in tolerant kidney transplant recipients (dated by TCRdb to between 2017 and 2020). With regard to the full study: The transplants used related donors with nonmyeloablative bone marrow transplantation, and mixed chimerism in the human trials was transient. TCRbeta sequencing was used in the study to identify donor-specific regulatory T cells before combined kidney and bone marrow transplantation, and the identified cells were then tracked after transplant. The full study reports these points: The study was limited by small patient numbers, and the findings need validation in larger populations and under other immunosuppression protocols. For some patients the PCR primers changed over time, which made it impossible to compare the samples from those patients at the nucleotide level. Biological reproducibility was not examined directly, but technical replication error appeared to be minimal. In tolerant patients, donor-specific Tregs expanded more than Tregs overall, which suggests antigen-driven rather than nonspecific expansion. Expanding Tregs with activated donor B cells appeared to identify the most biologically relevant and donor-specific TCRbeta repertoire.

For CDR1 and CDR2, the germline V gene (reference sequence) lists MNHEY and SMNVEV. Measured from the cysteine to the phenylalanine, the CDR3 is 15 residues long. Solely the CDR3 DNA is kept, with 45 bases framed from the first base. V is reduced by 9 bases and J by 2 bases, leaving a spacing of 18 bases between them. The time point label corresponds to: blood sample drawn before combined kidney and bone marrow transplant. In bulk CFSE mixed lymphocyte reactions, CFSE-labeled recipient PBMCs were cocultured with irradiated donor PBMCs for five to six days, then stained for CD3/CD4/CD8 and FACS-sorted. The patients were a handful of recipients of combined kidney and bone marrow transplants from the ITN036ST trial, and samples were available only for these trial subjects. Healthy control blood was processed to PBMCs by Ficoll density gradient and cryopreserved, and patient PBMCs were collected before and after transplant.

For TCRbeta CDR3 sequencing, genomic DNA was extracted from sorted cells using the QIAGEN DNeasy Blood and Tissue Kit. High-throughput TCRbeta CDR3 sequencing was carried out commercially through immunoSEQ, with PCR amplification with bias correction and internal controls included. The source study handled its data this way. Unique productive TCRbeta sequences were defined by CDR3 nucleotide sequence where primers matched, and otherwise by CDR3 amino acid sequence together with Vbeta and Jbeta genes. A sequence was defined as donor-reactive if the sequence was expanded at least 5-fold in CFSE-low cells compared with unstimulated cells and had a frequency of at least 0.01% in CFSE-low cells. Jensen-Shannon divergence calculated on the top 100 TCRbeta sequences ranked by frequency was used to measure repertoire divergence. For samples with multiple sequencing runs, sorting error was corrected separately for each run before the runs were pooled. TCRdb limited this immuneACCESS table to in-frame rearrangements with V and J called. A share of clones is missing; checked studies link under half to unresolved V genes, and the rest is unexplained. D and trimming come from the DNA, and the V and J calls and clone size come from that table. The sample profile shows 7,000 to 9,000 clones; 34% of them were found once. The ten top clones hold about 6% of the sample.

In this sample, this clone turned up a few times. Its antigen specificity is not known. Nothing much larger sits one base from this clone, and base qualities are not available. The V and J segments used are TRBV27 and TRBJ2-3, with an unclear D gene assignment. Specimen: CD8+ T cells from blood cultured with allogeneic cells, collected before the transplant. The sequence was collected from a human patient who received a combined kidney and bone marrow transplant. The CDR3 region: CASGSGFTNTDTQYF. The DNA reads TGTGCCAGTGGGTCCGGGTTCACCAACACAGATACGCAGTATTTT.